These 4 T cell receptor beta chains came from one sample sequenced in a study of OX40 agonist ivuxolimab in advanced cancers. The data were produced by immunoSEQ multiplex PCR, yet TCRdb's version contains in-frame clones alone and is incomplete. The sample records fewer than 85,000 clones, about four fifths being singletons. Sequences were derived from CD4+ or CD8+ T cells sorted from blood, sampled in a trial of the OX40 agonist ivuxolimab. All receptors derive from an adult with an advanced solid tumor such as melanoma, head and neck, liver or kidney cancer.

The V call is TRBV6-1, the J call TRBJ1-1; no clear D. V lost 6 bases and J 3 bases, leaving 14 bases between the germline ends. The CDR3 covers 14 residues. Looked up from germline, CDR1 is MNHNS and CDR2 is SASEGT. This CDR3 reads CASRIRVPDTEAFF. DNA for the CDR3: TGTGCCAGCAGGATAAGGGTACCGGACACTGAAGCTTTCTTT.

This clone was counted a few times. V and J are TRBV10-1 and TRBJ2-2, with D perhaps TRBD2 (6 bases). The V gene's germline CDR1 is WNHNN and CDR2 SYGVQD (reference sequence). The CDR3 loop spans 13 amino acids. V shed 11 bases and J shed 8 bases, with 18 bases lying between them. CDR3 bases: TGCGCCCCCTGGGGGGATTCGTCGGGGGAGCTGTTTTTT. Translated: CAPWGDSSGELFF.

The rearrangement joins TRBV6-1 to TRBJ2-5, with no clear D. The CDR3 is 12 amino acids. In germline, CDR1 is MNHNS, CDR2 SASEGT. V lost 7 bases and J lost 2, with 8 bases in between. CDR3 sequence reads: CASTLLQETQYF. Written as DNA, the CDR3 is TGTGCCAGCACCCTGTTACAAGAGACCCAGTACTTC.

The chain is built from TRBV5-4 and TRBJ2-3, with D perhaps matching TRBD1 (7 bases). V dropped 4 bases and J dropped 3 bases, with 18 bases sitting between them. Germline V gene sequence: CDR1 SGHNT, CDR2 YYREEE (reference sequence). The CDR3 covers 16 residues. The CDR3 here is CASSQRSGGGTDTQYF. The CDR3 DNA sequence: TGTGCCAGCAGCCAGAGATCAGGGGGAGGAACAGATACGCAGTATTTT.